This T cell receptor beta chain was captured in a study of CD8 T cells in ankylosing spondylitis. Study results and limitations: Within ankylosing spondylitis blood, a TCR beta motif made up of seven to nine highly homologous variants appeared to be characteristic. Earlier studies detected some motif variants in reactive arthritis synovial fluid and blood. Clones tied to disease were said to be significantly enriched in matched ankylosing spondylitis synovial fluid.

Quantitative 5'-RACE with molecular barcodes produced the TCR beta libraries. MiXCR was run by TCRdb on the 5' RACE reads, yielding one entry per CDR3 protein. Of 200,000 to 250,000 distinct CDR3 sequences listed, 10% are singletons. V shed 0 bases, J shed 0 bases, and the junction held 5 bases outside the gene matches. The CDR3 loop spans 17 amino acids. Per the germline V gene, CDR1 is DFQATT and CDR2 is SNEGSKA (reference sequence). This clonotype was recorded many times. As yet, its antigen is unknown. The J gene is TRBJ1-6, the V gene TRBV20-1; 7 bases match TRBD1. The sample taken for sequencing was blood, either unsorted or a sorted T cell fraction (not recorded which). The receptor comes from a male donor with ankylosing spondylitis or in good health (not recorded which). The CDR3, as DNA: TGCAGTGCTAGAGATCATAACAGGGGCTCCTATAATTCACCCCTCCACTTT. This gives the protein CSARDHNRGSYNSPLHF.